This TCR beta chain emerged from a study of shared clonotypes between healthy human individuals. Assay used: immunoSEQ multiplex PCR; TCRdb lists only in-frame clones, some missing. The sample lists fewer than 200,000 clones, 90% to 95% occurring once. General study results and limits: Some naive CD4 clonotypes, roughly 4.8%, turned up in common across several donors.

Per germline, CDR1 SGHTA and CDR2 FQGNSA. V trimming: 4 bases; J trimming: 2 bases; junction bases outside the gene matches: 9. CDR3 length equals 19 residues. About this clone: Its antigen is unknown.

This sequence was found in a woman in her twenties or thirties in good health. The specimen was naive CD4+ T cells sorted from blood. Subset in this sample: CD45RA+ positively selected. The J gene is TRBJ2-2, the V gene TRBV7-2, with 14 bases fitting TRBD2. The CDR3 DNA follows: TGTGCCAGCAGCTCTCTACCGGGACTAGCGGGAGTCAACACCGGGGAGCTGTTTTTT. Translation gives CASSSLPGLAGVNTGELFF. Using reference TRBV7-2 and TRBJ2-2 for the parts outside the CDR3, the full variable domain is GAGVSQSPSNKVTEKGKDVELRCDPISGHTALYWYRQSLGQGLEFLIYFQGNSAPDKSGLPSDRFSAERTGGSVSTLTIQRTQQEDSAVYLCASSSLPGLAGVNTGELFFGEGSRLTVL.